A selection of T cell receptor beta chains follows, all from one sample in a study of T cells after yellow fever vaccination. TCRdb itself ran the 5' RACE reads through MiXCR, one entry per CDR3 protein. The table lists 450,000 to 550,000 distinct CDR3 sequences, about a fifth of them singletons. This specimen consisted of PBMCs, obtained 15 days after the yellow fever booster vaccination. These TCRs come from a man aged 25-40 years who received the YFV17D yellow fever vaccine. CDR3s include the opening cysteine and the closing phenylalanine or tryptophan. The D gene is left open where the match is weak. Size is omitted from some rows. Given values are once, few, many or a class for expanded clones.

clone size: .; V gene: TRBV7-2; D gene: TRBD2; J gene: TRBJ2-5; CDR3 DNA: TGTGCCAGCAGCCAAGGGACTAGCAACCAAGAGACCCAGTACTTC; CDR3 protein: CASSQGTSNQETQYF
clone size: .; V gene: TRBV29-1; D gene: TRBD1; J gene: TRBJ2-7; CDR3 DNA: TGCAGCGTTGAACCTGCCGGGACAGGGGCCGAGCAGTACTTC; CDR3 protein: CSVEPAGTGAEQYF
clone size: .; V gene: TRBV20-1; D gene: TRBD1; J gene: TRBJ2-3; CDR3 DNA: TGCAGTGCTAGGTCGACAGGGGGAGATACGCAGTATTTT; CDR3 protein: CSARSTGGDTQYF
clone size: .; V gene: TRBV5-1; D gene: TRBD2; J gene: TRBJ2-3; CDR3 DNA: TGCGCCAGCAGCTTGGCGGGGACTAGCGGGAGGGCCGGCACAGATACGCAGTATTTT; CDR3 protein: CASSLAGTSGRAGTDTQYF
clone size: .; V gene: TRBV28; D gene: .; J gene: TRBJ2-7; CDR3 DNA: TGTGCCAGCAGTTCGCCGGGCCTTAGCTACGAGCAGTACTTC; CDR3 protein: CASSSPGLSYEQYF
clone size: few; V gene: TRBV12-5; D gene: TRBD1; J gene: TRBJ1-5; CDR3 DNA: TGTGCTAGTGGACGACAGGGTCTACAGCCCCAGCATTTT; CDR3 protein: CASGRQGLQPQHF
clone size: few; V gene: TRBV7-2; D gene: .; J gene: TRBJ1-1; CDR3 DNA: TGTGCCAGCAGCCGGGTCGACACTGAAGCTTTCTTT; CDR3 protein: CASSRVDTEAFF
clone size: .; V gene: TRBV12-5; D gene: TRBD2; J gene: TRBJ2-4; CDR3 DNA: TGTGCTAGTGCGGGGGAGGGCGCAGACATTCAGTACTTC; CDR3 protein: CASAGEGADIQYF
clone size: once; V gene: TRBV18; D gene: .; J gene: TRBJ2-5; CDR3 DNA: TGTGCCAGCTCACCGACCACTAGTCAAGAGACCCAGTACTTC; CDR3 protein: CASSPTTSQETQYF
clone size: few; V gene: TRBV15; D gene: .; J gene: TRBJ2-1; CDR3 DNA: TGTGCCACCAGCAGAGGAGGGAGAGAGGGAAGTGAGCAGTTCTTC; CDR3 protein: CATSRGGREGSEQFF
clone size: few; V gene: TRBV12-3/TRBV12-4; D gene: TRBD1; J gene: TRBJ1-5; CDR3 DNA: TGTGCCAGCAGTTTTGGGACAGGGGGTAATCAGCCCCAGCATTTT; CDR3 protein: CASSFGTGGNQPQHF
clone size: few; V gene: TRBV6-5; D gene: TRBD1; J gene: TRBJ2-1; CDR3 DNA: TGTGCCAGCAGTTATCCGACAGGGGGCGCCTACAATGAGCAGTTCTTC; CDR3 protein: CASSYPTGGAYNEQFF
clone size: .; V gene: TRBV7-2; D gene: TRBD1; J gene: TRBJ2-7; CDR3 DNA: TGTGCCAGCAGCCCCGGGACAGGGCATGAGTACGAGCAGTACTTC; CDR3 protein: CASSPGTGHEYEQYF
clone size: .; V gene: TRBV4-3; D gene: .; J gene: TRBJ2-1; CDR3 DNA: TGCGCCAGCAGCCAAGATTCAAGATTGCCCTACAATGAGCAGTTCTTC; CDR3 protein: CASSQDSRLPYNEQFF
clone size: .; V gene: TRBV4-3; D gene: TRBD2; J gene: TRBJ2-3; CDR3 DNA: TGCGCCAGCCAACTCAGCGGGAGGGCAGATACGCAGTATTTT; CDR3 protein: CASQLSGRADTQYF
clone size: many; V gene: TRBV28; D gene: TRBD1; J gene: TRBJ2-5; CDR3 DNA: TGTGCCAGCAGTCGCGGACAGGAAGAGACCCAGTACTTC; CDR3 protein: CASSRGQEETQYF
clone size: few; V gene: TRBV5-5; D gene: .; J gene: TRBJ1-1; CDR3 DNA: TGTGCCAGCAGACCCAGGTCCTCGAACACTGAAGCTTTCTTT; CDR3 protein: CASRPRSSNTEAFF
clone size: .; V gene: TRBV6-1; D gene: .; J gene: TRBJ2-3; CDR3 DNA: TGTGCCAGCAGAAAAGCGGCGCGGGACACAGATACGCAGTATTTT; CDR3 protein: CASRKAARDTDTQYF
clone size: few; V gene: TRBV7-7; D gene: TRBD2; J gene: TRBJ2-2; CDR3 DNA: TGTGCCAGCAGCTTAGTAGCGGGAGACAACACCGGGGAGCTGTTTTTT; CDR3 protein: CASSLVAGDNTGELFF
clone size: few; V gene: TRBV20-1; D gene: .; J gene: TRBJ2-7; CDR3 DNA: TGCAGTGCCACTACCCGGGACATCCCTCCCTACGAGCAGTACTTC; CDR3 protein: CSATTRDIPPYEQYF
clone size: .; V gene: TRBV20-1; D gene: TRBD2; J gene: TRBJ2-3; CDR3 DNA: TGCAGTGCTACCGGACTAGCGGGAGATGAGGGCACAGATACGCAGTATTTT; CDR3 protein: CSATGLAGDEGTDTQYF
clone size: many; V gene: TRBV5-1; D gene: TRBD2; J gene: TRBJ2-1; CDR3 DNA: TGCGCCAGCAGCTCAACTAGCGGGAGCCCCAATGAGCAGTTCTTC; CDR3 protein: CASSSTSGSPNEQFF
clone size: many; V gene: TRBV7-2; D gene: .; J gene: TRBJ2-3; CDR3 DNA: TGTGCCAGCAGCCTCGGAAACCAGAAGGCAGATACGCAGTATTTT; CDR3 protein: CASSLGNQKADTQYF
clone size: .; V gene: TRBV5-5; D gene: TRBD2; J gene: TRBJ2-5; CDR3 DNA: TGTGCCAGCATTCAGAGGGTCAGCGGGGGCCATCAAGAGACCCAGTACTTC; CDR3 protein: CASIQRVSGGHQETQYF
clone size: .; V gene: TRBV23-1; D gene: TRBD1; J gene: TRBJ2-7; CDR3 DNA: TGCGCCAGCAGTTTGGGACAGAAAGAGGCCTACGAGCAGTACTTC; CDR3 protein: CASSLGQKEAYEQYF
clone size: .; V gene: TRBV20-1; D gene: TRBD2; J gene: TRBJ2-5; CDR3 DNA: TGCAGTGCTGTTAGGGGACTAGCAGAGACCCAGTACTTC; CDR3 protein: CSAVRGLAETQYF
clone size: few; V gene: TRBV2; D gene: .; J gene: TRBJ2-3; CDR3 DNA: TGTGCCGGTACAACCACCCGTGGAGGCACAGATACGCAGTATTTT; CDR3 protein: CAGTTTRGGTDTQYF
clone size: many; V gene: TRBV9; D gene: TRBD2; J gene: TRBJ2-1; CDR3 DNA: TGTGCCAGCAGCCCGACTAGCGGGGGGGCCTACAATGAGCAGTTCTTC; CDR3 protein: CASSPTSGGAYNEQFF
clone size: few; V gene: TRBV29-1; D gene: TRBD2; J gene: TRBJ2-1; CDR3 DNA: TGCAGCGTAGGAAGCGGGGGGGGGCACAATGAGCAGTTCTTC; CDR3 protein: CSVGSGGGHNEQFF
clone size: few; V gene: TRBV10-3; D gene: .; J gene: TRBJ1-3; CDR3 DNA: TGTGCCATCAGTGGTAGTGGAAACACCATATATTTT; CDR3 protein: CAISGSGNTIYF
clone size: many; V gene: TRBV30; D gene: .; J gene: TRBJ1-1; CDR3 DNA: TGTGCCTGGAGTCCATATAGGGACACTGAAGCTTTCTTT; CDR3 protein: CAWSPYRDTEAFF
clone size: .; V gene: TRBV29-1; D gene: .; J gene: TRBJ2-1; CDR3 DNA: TGCAGCGTTGTACAGGATGCCTACAATGAGCAGTTCTTC; CDR3 protein: CSVVQDAYNEQFF
clone size: .; V gene: TRBV10-2; D gene: .; J gene: TRBJ2-1; CDR3 DNA: TGCGCCAGCAGTGCACAAGGGCTTGATAATGAGCAGTTCTTC; CDR3 protein: CASSAQGLDNEQFF
clone size: .; V gene: TRBV5-1; D gene: .; J gene: TRBJ2-1; CDR3 DNA: TGCGCCAGCAGCCAATCAGGGTACTCCTACAATGAGCAGTTCTTC; CDR3 protein: CASSQSGYSYNEQFF
clone size: few; V gene: TRBV14; D gene: .; J gene: TRBJ2-2; CDR3 DNA: TGTGCCAGCAGCCAACAAGGGTGGCTCCTAAAAGAACCCACCGGGGAGCTGTTTTTT; CDR3 protein: CASSQQGWLLKEPTGELFF
clone size: many; V gene: TRBV10-2; D gene: TRBD2; J gene: TRBJ2-1; CDR3 DNA: TGCGCCAGCAGGAGGACGGGAGGGTACAATGAGCAGTTCTTC; CDR3 protein: CASRRTGGYNEQFF
clone size: .; V gene: TRBV18; D gene: .; J gene: TRBJ1-5; CDR3 DNA: TGTGCCAGCTCACCACCGGGCAGCAATCAGCCCCAGCATTTT; CDR3 protein: CASSPPGSNQPQHF
clone size: .; V gene: TRBV9; D gene: .; J gene: TRBJ1-1; CDR3 DNA: TGTGCCAGCAGCCATAACCGGGGAAACACTGAAGCTTTCTTT; CDR3 protein: CASSHNRGNTEAFF
clone size: .; V gene: TRBV5-8; D gene: TRBD2; J gene: TRBJ2-2; CDR3 DNA: TGTGCCCCAACTAGCGTTGACACCGGGGAGCTGTTTTTT; CDR3 protein: CAPTSVDTGELFF
clone size: few; V gene: TRBV12-3/TRBV12-4; D gene: .; J gene: TRBJ1-2; CDR3 DNA: TGTGCCAGCAGTTCGACAGAGTCCTATGGCTACACCTTC; CDR3 protein: CASSSTESYGYTF
clone size: few; V gene: TRBV7-2; D gene: .; J gene: TRBJ1-1; CDR3 DNA: TGTGCCAGCAGCTTAACCAACACGGGAACTGAAGCTTTCTTT; CDR3 protein: CASSLTNTGTEAFF
clone size: few; V gene: TRBV20-1; D gene: .; J gene: TRBJ1-1; CDR3 DNA: TGCAGTGCTAGTGCTGGGTTCATGAACACTGAAGCTTTCTTT; CDR3 protein: CSASAGFMNTEAFF
clone size: few; V gene: TRBV6-2/TRBV6-3; D gene: TRBD2; J gene: TRBJ2-7; CDR3 DNA: TGTGCCAGCAGTCAACGGCGCGGGAGCCTTAACGAGCAGTACTTC; CDR3 protein: CASSQRRGSLNEQYF
clone size: .; V gene: TRBV3-1; D gene: .; J gene: TRBJ2-5; CDR3 DNA: TGTGCCAGCAGCCAAGATGTGGCCAGGGTCGAGACCCAGTACTTC; CDR3 protein: CASSQDVARVETQYF
clone size: few; V gene: TRBV20-1; D gene: .; J gene: TRBJ2-1; CDR3 DNA: TGCAGTGCCTTGGGAGGCTCCTACAATGAGCAGTTCTTC; CDR3 protein: CSALGGSYNEQFF
clone size: many; V gene: TRBV11-2; D gene: TRBD2; J gene: TRBJ2-3; CDR3 DNA: TGTGCCAGCAGCCAGATGGGAGCGGGAGGGCCCCCAACAGATACGCAGTATTTT; CDR3 protein: CASSQMGAGGPPTDTQYF
clone size: few; V gene: TRBV5-1; D gene: TRBD1; J gene: TRBJ2-3; CDR3 DNA: TGCGCCAGCAGCTTGGCAGGGGGAGAACTCACAGATACGCAGTATTTT; CDR3 protein: CASSLAGGELTDTQYF
clone size: .; V gene: TRBV7-9; D gene: .; J gene: TRBJ2-7; CDR3 DNA: TGTGCCAGCAGCTTTGGGGAGGGGGGAACGACCGAGCAGTACTTC; CDR3 protein: CASSFGEGGTTEQYF
clone size: many; V gene: TRBV29-1; D gene: .; J gene: TRBJ2-5; CDR3 DNA: TGCAGCGTTGAAGTCCAAGAGACCCAGTACTTC; CDR3 protein: CSVEVQETQYF
clone size: few; V gene: TRBV7-9; D gene: TRBD1; J gene: TRBJ2-1; CDR3 DNA: TGTGCCAGCACCCAGGGGGCGTTGTCCTACAATGAGCAGTTCTTC; CDR3 protein: CASTQGALSYNEQFF
clone size: few; V gene: TRBV6-6; D gene: TRBD2; J gene: TRBJ2-2; CDR3 DNA: TGTGCCAGCAAGACACTAGCGATCGGGGAGCTGTTTTTT; CDR3 protein: CASKTLAIGELFF
clone size: .; V gene: TRBV27; D gene: TRBD1; J gene: TRBJ2-5; CDR3 DNA: TGTGCCAGCAGTTTAGCAGGGGGCCCTTCTACCCAGTACTTC; CDR3 protein: CASSLAGGPSTQYF
clone size: few; V gene: TRBV12-5; D gene: TRBD1; J gene: TRBJ2-3; CDR3 DNA: TGTGCTAGTGGCACCGGGACAGGGAGCACAGATACGCAGTATTTT; CDR3 protein: CASGTGTGSTDTQYF
clone size: .; V gene: TRBV18; D gene: .; J gene: TRBJ1-1; CDR3 DNA: TGTGCCAGCTCACCAGTCATAGGCGGCACTGAAGCTTTCTTT; CDR3 protein: CASSPVIGGTEAFF
clone size: .; V gene: TRBV29-1; D gene: .; J gene: TRBJ2-1; CDR3 DNA: TGCAGCGTTGAGAGGGCGGGTCCCTACAATGAGCAGTTCTTC; CDR3 protein: CSVERAGPYNEQFF
clone size: few; V gene: TRBV3-1; D gene: .; J gene: TRBJ1-6; CDR3 DNA: TGTGCCAGCAGCCAGGGACCTGATTCACCCCTCCACTTT; CDR3 protein: CASSQGPDSPLHF